This T cell receptor (beta chain) was found in a study of control samples from healthy donors and cancer patients. The CDR3 loop spans 16 amino acids. Germline CDR1 is SGHKS and CDR2 is YYEKEE (reference sequence). Trimming left V 1 base short and J 0 bases short, with 11 bases between. Only in-frame clones appear in the TCRdb table, and some are missing; sequencing was by immunoSEQ multiplex PCR. The table includes tens of thousands of clones, 90% detected once. V gene TRBV5-5 combines with J gene TRBJ1-3; no clear D gene. The receptor's source is a man aged 55 to 70 with colorectal cancer. The sequencing sample was made of PBMCs. CDR3 nucleotides: TGTGCCAGCAGCTTGAAGTGGGCGAGCTCTGGAAACACCATATATTTT. Its protein is CASSLKWASSGNTIYF.